This T cell receptor (beta chain) was identified during a study of blood T cell repertoires in COVID-19. Study at large: The cDNA or gDNA used as material had been derived from T cells, B-cell-depleted T cells, or PBMCs.

This clone showed up just once. Study processing details: Estimates of nucleated cell counts were drawn from the amplification of reference gene primers. Using immunoSEQ multiplex PCR, the repertoire was profiled, and TCRdb retains in-frame clones only, with some absent. V, J and clone size were drawn from that table, and D and trimming were deduced from the DNA. The sample yields about 500,000 clones, about 89% seen once. Germline CDR1 reads MNHEY; CDR2 reads SVGAGI. The CDR3 spans 12 residues. V was shortened by 7 bases and J by 8 bases, with 11 bases between the two germline ends. V is TRBV6-5 and J is TRBJ1-4; a possible D gene is TRBD1 (5 bases). Sequencing used peripheral blood. This TCR was recovered from a woman aged 45-65 years with COVID-19, enrolled during active disease. CDR3 in DNA: TGTGCCAGCACCACAGGAGGGGAAAAACTGTTTTTT. It specifies CASTTGGEKLFF.